What follows is one T cell receptor beta chain and its context. Seattle cases were enrolled at active infection and followed longitudinally. Trimming cost V 1 base and J 4 bases; bases outside gene matches: 6. Germline V CDR1 and CDR2: LNHNV, YYDKDF (reference sequence). The CDR3 sequence is 15 residues long. The data stem from a study of blood T cell repertoires in COVID-19. In the study overall: The study drew acute and convalescent COVID-19 samples from the United States, Italy and Spain. The cDNA or gDNA used as material had been derived from T cells, B-cell-depleted T cells, or PBMCs.

In the original workflow: It was from reference gene primer amplification that nucleated cell counts were estimated. The repertoire was sequenced with immunoSEQ multiplex PCR; TCRdb's copy has only in-frame clones and lacks some. V, J and clone size reflect that table, while D and trimming were determined from the DNA. This sample carries just over 150,000 clones, roughly 82% of them seen once, and the ten largest clones take 7%. Sample: peripheral blood. This sequence joins TRBV15 and TRBJ2-7, with TRBD1 identical over 8 bases. This clonotype originated in a woman in her 40s with COVID-19, enrolled during active disease. CDR3 amino acids: CATSRGSGGSYEQYF. CDR3 bases: TGTGCCACCAGCAGAGGATCAGGGGGCTCGTACGAGCAGTACTTC.